This T cell receptor beta chain was identified during a study of T cell responses to AZD1222 COVID-19 vaccine. V lost 1 base and J lost 2, with 12 bases in between. CDR1 and CDR2 from the germline V gene are LNHDA and SQIVND (reference sequence). This CDR3 spans 16 amino acids. Study results and caveats: Only after the peak T cell response were repertoires sampled. White British people made up most donors, females outnumbered males, and clonal diversity was possibly underestimated. Only a handful of AZD1222 recipients, several in all, had baseline seropositivity. Distributed over spike, vaccine-associated CD4 TCRs predominated at 160-218 and 743-854.

TCRdb keeps only in-frame clones here, not all; method: immunoSEQ multiplex PCR. The sample yields 150,000 to 200,000 clones, 85% to 95% seen once. Regarding this clone: Antigen: not known.

This receptor was taken from an adult in good health. The J gene is TRBJ2-1, the V gene TRBV19; D not certain. The sequences come from peripheral blood, collected on day 0 of AZD1222 vaccination. CDR3 sequence: CASSIGPVVAYNEQFF. The CDR3 DNA is TGTGCCAGTAGTATAGGTCCGGTAGTCGCCTACAATGAGCAGTTCTTC. Full variable domain (remainder filled in from reference TRBV19 and TRBJ2-1): DGGITQSPKYLFRKEGQNVTLSCEQNLNHDAMYWYRQDPGQGLRLIYYSQIVNDFQKGDIAEGYSVSREKKESFPLTVTSAQKNPTAFYLCASSIGPVVAYNEQFFGPGTRLTVL.